The 23 T cell receptor beta chains reported below all come from one sample, sequenced in a study of blood T cell repertoires in COVID-19. Clones were read by immunoSEQ multiplex PCR, and TCRdb kept only the in-frame ones, dropping some. The repertoire holds 330,000 or so clones, with about nine tenths as singletons. Sequencing was carried out using peripheral blood. Every receptor here comes from a woman aged 55 to 70 with COVID-19, enrolled during active disease.

This clone was observed a single time. The V and J genes are TRBV19 and TRBJ2-5; the D is unclear. This CDR3 comprises 13 residues. V was trimmed by 5 bases and J by 2 bases, leaving 9 bases between them. CDR1 is LNHDA and CDR2 is SQIVND in the germline V gene (reference sequence). CDR3 protein: CASSWSEQETQYF. CDR3 in DNA: TGTGCCAGTAGTTGGTCGGAGCAAGAGACCCAGTACTTC.

The DNA for the CDR3 is TGTGCCAGCAGAATCGGGGGGGGCACTGAAGCTTTCTTT. Its protein is CASRIGGGTEAFF. This chain uses TRBV12-3 or TRBV12-4 with TRBJ1-1, with a tentative D call TRBD1 (5 bases). This CDR3 is built from 13 residues. V was clipped by 6 bases and J by 4 bases, with 12 bases between them.

V gene TRBV6-6 combines with J gene TRBJ2-6; TRBD1 matches 8 bases. With V trimmed by 5 bases and J by 0 bases, 15 bases remained unmatched. From germline, CDR1 is MNHNY and CDR2 SVGAGI (reference sequence). This CDR3 is 20 amino acids long. As DNA, the CDR3 is TGTGCCAGCAGTCCCCTGCGGACAGGGTACCCGTCCTCTGGGGCCAACGTCCTGACTTTC. It translates to CASSPLRTGYPSSGANVLTF.

The CDR3 loop is CAWRTGGRRTEAFF. CDR3 nucleotides: TGTGCCTGGAGAACAGGGGGCAGGAGGACTGAAGCTTTCTTT. The rearrangement uses TRBV30 and TRBJ1-1, with 9 bases aligning to TRBD1. Germline CDR1 GTSNPN, CDR2 SVGIG (reference sequence). The trim removed 3 bases at V and 5 bases at J, leaving 7 bases unmatched. This CDR3 is 14 amino acids long.

The chain uses TRBV29-1 and TRBJ1-1; unclear D gene. Trimming cost V 8 bases and J 3 bases, with 7 bases left between them. The CDR3 has 10 amino acids. The V gene's germline CDR1 is SQVTM and CDR2 ANQGSEA. The CDR3 DNA follows: TGCAGCTCCCTCGACACTGAAGCTTTCTTT. Translated: CSSLDTEAFF. The entire variable domain, with the rest obtained from reference TRBV29-1 and TRBJ1-1, is as follows: SAVISQKPSRDICQRGTSLTIQCQVDSQVTMMFWYRQQPGQSLTLIATANQGSEATYESGFVIDKFPISRPNLTFSTLTVSNMSPEDSSIYLCSSLDTEAFFGQGTRLTVV.

This chain connects TRBV5-4 to TRBJ1-4; tentative D call: TRBD1 (5 bases). Trimming pared 4 bases from V and 10 bases from J, leaving 26 bases between. Germline CDR1 reads SGHNT; CDR2 reads YYREEE (reference sequence). The CDR3 sequence is 17 residues long. The CDR3 is CASSQGGVPPNAGKLFF. CDR3 in DNA: TGTGCCAGCAGCCAGGGCGGGGTCCCGCCCAATGCCGGAAAACTGTTTTTT. The whole variable domain, remainder taken from reference TRBV5-4 and TRBJ1-4, is ETGVTQSPTHLIKTRGQQVTLRCSSQSGHNTVSWYQQALGQGPQFIFQYYREEENGRGNFPPRFSGLQFPNYSSELNVNALELDDSALYLCASSQGGVPPNAGKLFFGSGTQLSVL.

V gene TRBV11-2 combines with J gene TRBJ2-3; 11 bases agree with TRBD2. V lost 2 bases to trimming and J lost 0 bases; unmatched junction nucleotides: 7. This CDR3 contains 18 residues. Germline V gene sequence: CDR1 SGHAT, CDR2 FQNNGV. The CDR3 region has the DNA TGTGCCAGCAGCTTATGGGCGACTAGCGGGGTCAGCACAGATACGCAGTATTTT. As protein: CASSLWATSGVSTDTQYF.

CDR3 coding DNA: TGTGCCAGCAGCTTAGTAGGAGCGCACTATGGCTACACCTTC. Translating it yields CASSLVGAHYGYTF. The rearrangement uses TRBV7-2 and TRBJ1-2; D remains unclear. The CDR3 totals 14 residues. The V and J ends lost 1 base and 3 bases respectively, with 9 bases between them. Germline CDR1 SGHTA, CDR2 FQGNSA. The full variable domain, completed using reference TRBV7-2 and TRBJ1-2, is GAGVSQSPSNKVTEKGKDVELRCDPISGHTALYWYRQSLGQGLEFLIYFQGNSAPDKSGLPSDRFSAERTGGSVSTLTIQRTQQEDSAVYLCASSLVGAHYGYTFGSGTRLTVV.

In its sample, this clone was seen once. The J gene is TRBJ2-7, the V gene TRBV6-2 or TRBV6-3; TRBD2 matches at 12 bases. After removal of 2 bases from V and 3 bases from J, the junction contained 5 bases not matched to a gene. Germline V lookup: CDR1 MNHEY, CDR2 SVGEGT. The CDR3 is 16 amino acids. The CDR3 DNA reads as TGTGCCAGCAGTTACCATACTAGCGGGGGGTTCTACGAGCAGTACTTC. Amino acid sequence: CASSYHTSGGFYEQYF.

This clone was counted a single time. This rearrangement joins TRBV28 to TRBJ2-7; D might be TRBD2 (6 bases). This CDR3 has 15 amino acids. CDR1 MDHEN and CDR2 SYDVKM come from the germline V gene. V was trimmed by 6 bases and J by 7 bases, leaving 22 bases between them. CDR3 in amino acids: CASRVSRGPLAEQYF. CDR3 in DNA: TGTGCCAGCAGGGTATCCCGGGGTCCCCTAGCGGAGCAGTACTTC.

The chain has TRBV6-5 and TRBJ1-5; weak D call: TRBD1 (6 bases). The V end was cut by 0 bases, the J end by 7 bases, with 10 bases between. The CDR3 has 14 residues. Germline V gene data show CDR1 as MNHEY and CDR2 as SVGAGI. The CDR3 loop is CASSYSRGKQPQHF. The CDR3 region has the DNA TGTGCCAGCAGTTACTCCAGGGGTAAACAGCCCCAGCATTTT.

The rearrangement joins TRBV10-3 to TRBJ2-3, with D possibly being TRBD1 (6 bases). The CDR3 extends over 13 amino acids. Trimming shortened V by 9 bases and J by 0 bases, and 10 bases separated the two germline ends. From germline, CDR1 is ENHRY and CDR2 SYGVKD. CDR3 sequence reads: CAITGRSTDTQYF. DNA of the CDR3: TGTGCCATTACAGGGCGTAGCACAGATACGCAGTATTTT.

The rearrangement uses TRBV30 and TRBJ1-2; D is uncertain. Per the germline V gene, CDR1 is GTSNPN and CDR2 is SVGIG (reference sequence). Trimming left V 3 bases short and J 8 bases short, with 16 bases between. CDR3 length: 13 residues. CDR3 sequence (DNA): TGTGCCTGGAGGAATTCCGTTTCCCAGGGCTACACCTTC. As protein: CAWRNSVSQGYTF.

V gene TRBV19 combines with J gene TRBJ1-4, with a tentative D call TRBD1 (5 bases). Germline lookup yields CDR1 LNHDA and CDR2 SQIVND (reference sequence). Trimming stripped 5 bases from V and 5 bases from J, with 12 bases between. The CDR3 loop spans 14 amino acids. The CDR3 spells CASSPRVINEKLFF. The CDR3 bases are TGTGCCAGTAGTCCCAGGGTGATAAATGAAAAACTGTTTTTT.

The chain uses TRBV30 and TRBJ2-7, with 9 positions matching TRBD2. Per germline, CDR1 GTSNPN and CDR2 SVGIG (reference sequence). The CDR3 is 12 amino acids. J gave up 5 bases and V 2 bases, and 1 base lay outside the gene matches. The CDR3 region is CAWSSSGDEQYF. CDR3 sequence (DNA): TGTGCCTGGAGTTCTAGCGGGGACGAGCAGTACTTC.

A remark on this clone: The same CDR3 also results from other DNA sequences found in this sample. This chain uses TRBV5-1 with TRBJ1-1; maybe TRBD1 (6 bases). The germline gives CDR1 SGHRS, CDR2 YFSETQ. V was shortened by 0 bases and J by 2 bases, with 8 bases between the two germline ends. The CDR3 sequence is 14 residues long. The CDR3: CASSLVTGNTEAFF. The CDR3 bases are TGCGCCAGCAGCTTGGTGACAGGAAACACTGAAGCTTTCTTT. Based on the CDR3 plus reference TRBV5-1 and TRBJ1-1, the full variable domain is KAGVTQTPRYLIKTRGQQVTLSCSPISGHRSVSWYQQTPGQGLQFLFEYFSETQRNKGNFPGRFSGRQFSNSRSEMNVSTLELGDSALYLCASSLVTGNTEAFFGQGTRLTVV.

The CDR3 nucleotides read TGTGCCAGCAGCATAAAACCGGGAAACTCTGGAAACACCATATATTTT. Translated: CASSIKPGNSGNTIYF. The J gene is TRBJ1-3, the V gene TRBV7-9; D unresolved. The V gene's germline CDR1 is SEHNR and CDR2 FQNEAQ (reference sequence). The V end was cut by 5 bases, the J end by 0 bases, with 14 bases between. The CDR3 spans 16 residues.

The V and J genes are TRBV9 and TRBJ2-1, with 9 bases fitting TRBD1. This CDR3 is 15 amino acids long. From germline, CDR1 is SGDLS and CDR2 YYNGEE. The junction had 9 bases not matched to a gene; V was cut back by 3 bases and J by 8 bases. The CDR3 region has the DNA TGTGCCAGCAGCGCCCAAGGGACAGGGTACCATGAGCAGTTCTTC. Its translation is CASSAQGTGYHEQFF. The variable domain in full, completed from reference TRBV9 and TRBJ2-1, reads DSGVTQTPKHLITATGQRVTLRCSPRSGDLSVYWYQQSLDQGLQFLIQYYNGEERAKGNILERFSAQQFPDLHSELNLSSLELGDSALYFCASSAQGTGYHEQFFGPGTRLTVL.

The chain couples TRBV6-5 to TRBJ2-7; 11 bases are shared with TRBD1. V lost 6 bases to trimming and J lost 3 bases; unmatched junction nucleotides: 7. Germline-derived CDR1 and CDR2 are MNHEY and SVGAGI. There are 15 residues in the CDR3. CDR3 nucleotide sequence: TGTGCCAGCAGCCCCCGGGACAGGGGGATCTACGAGCAGTACTTC. This translates into CASSPRDRGIYEQYF.

The genes are TRBV23-1 and TRBJ1-2; 8 nucleotides agree with TRBD1. TRBV23-1 is labeled an ORF, and its function is uncertain. The CDR3 has 14 residues. V lost 6 bases and J lost 4; bases outside the gene matches: 7. As DNA, the CDR3 is TGCGCCAGCAGCCTAGAGACAGGGGTCTATGGCTACACCTTC. Its translation is CASSLETGVYGYTF.

J is TRBJ2-2 and V is TRBV2, with TRBD2 matching over 8 bases. The ends lost 0 bases at V and 5 bases at J; junction bases unmatched: 5. The CDR3 is 16 amino acids. CDR1 and CDR2 from the germline V gene are SNHLY and FYNNEI. The CDR3 loop reads CASSEASGGRTGELFF. The CDR3 DNA reads as TGTGCCAGCAGTGAAGCCTCAGGCGGGAGGACCGGGGAGCTGTTTTTT. Looking up the rest from reference TRBV2 and TRBJ2-2 gives the full variable domain: EPEVTQTPSHQVTQMGQEVILRCVPISNHLYFYWYRQILGQKVEFLVSFYNNEISEKSEIFDDQFSVERPDGSNFTLKIRSTKLEDSAMYFCASSEASGGRTGELFFGEGSRLTVL.

The chain uses TRBV10-1 and TRBJ2-7; TRBD2 agrees at 12 bases. The CDR3 is 15 residues long. CDR1 is WNHNN and CDR2 is SYGVQD in the germline V gene (reference sequence). V trimming: 4 bases; J trimming: 5 bases; junction bases outside the gene matches: 6. The CDR3 loop reads CASSGQTSGSNEQYF. The CDR3 nucleotides are TGCGCCAGCAGTGGGCAGACTAGCGGGAGCAACGAGCAGTACTTC.

The CDR3 spells CASSSTGLQPQHF. CDR3 in DNA: TGTGCCAGCAGTTCAACAGGGCTTCAGCCCCAGCATTTT. The chain joins TRBV27 to TRBJ1-5, with D tentatively TRBD1 (6 bases). Trimming removed 4 bases at V and 6 bases at J, with 10 bases between. Germline CDR1 and CDR2: MNHEY and SMNVEV (reference sequence). The CDR3 contains 13 residues.